The clone carrying this T cell receptor beta chain is medium-sized in the sample. This sample is part of a study of T cells after yellow fever vaccination. The wider study: Preparing low-cell-number fractions relied on SMART-Seq v4 Ultra Low Input. General study findings and limits: Once the booster was given, most primary-vaccination clones reappeared, at 95% to 97% for CD4 and 88% for CD8.

TCRdb re-derived calls from the 5' RACE reads in MiXCR, one entry per CDR3 protein. The sample lists 9,500 to 15,000 distinct CDR3 sequences, around 5.8% occurring once. Per the germline V gene, CDR1 is LGHDT and CDR2 is YNNKEL (reference sequence). This CDR3 has 15 amino acids. V gave up 0 bases and J gave up 4 bases, with 12 bases separating them. This specimen consisted of PBMCs, either bulk or a sorted T-cell subset (CD4+, CD8+, memory, or dextramer-sorted; not recorded which), obtained on the day of the yellow fever booster vaccination. The sequence came from a man aged 25-40 years who received the YFV17D yellow fever vaccine. The J gene is TRBJ1-1, the V gene TRBV3-1; D possibly corresponds to TRBD1 (6 bases). For the CDR3, the DNA is TGTGCCAGCAGCCAAGATCCCAGGGGAGGCACTGAAGCTTTCTTT. Translation: CASSQDPRGGTEAFF.